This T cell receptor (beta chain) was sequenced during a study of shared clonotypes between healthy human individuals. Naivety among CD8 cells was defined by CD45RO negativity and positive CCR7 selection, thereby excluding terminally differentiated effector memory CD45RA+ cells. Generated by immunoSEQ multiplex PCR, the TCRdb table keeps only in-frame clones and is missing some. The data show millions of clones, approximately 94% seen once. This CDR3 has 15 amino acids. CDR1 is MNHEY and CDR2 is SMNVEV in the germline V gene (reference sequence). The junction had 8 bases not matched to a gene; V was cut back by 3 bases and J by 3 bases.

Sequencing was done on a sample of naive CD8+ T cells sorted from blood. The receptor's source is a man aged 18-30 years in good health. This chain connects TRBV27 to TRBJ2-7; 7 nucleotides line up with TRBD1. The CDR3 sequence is CASSLKSYRGYEQYF. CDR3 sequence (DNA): TGTGCCAGCAGTTTGAAAAGTTACAGGGGCTACGAGCAGTACTTC.